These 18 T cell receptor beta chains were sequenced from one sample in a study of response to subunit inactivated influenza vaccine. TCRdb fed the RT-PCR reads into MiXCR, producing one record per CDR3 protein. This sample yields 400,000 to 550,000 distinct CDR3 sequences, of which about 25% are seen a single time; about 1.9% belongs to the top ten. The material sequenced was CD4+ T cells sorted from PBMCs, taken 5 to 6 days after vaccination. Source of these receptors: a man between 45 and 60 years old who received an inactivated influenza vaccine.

The CDR3 DNA reads as TGTGCCAGCAGTCTCCGACAGGGAAACTCCTACAATGAGCAGTTCTTC. Translated: CASSLRQGNSYNEQFF. The chain is built from TRBV27 and TRBJ2-1; 7 bases agree with TRBD1. The V gene end was trimmed by 5 bases and the J gene end by 0 bases; junction bases not matched to a gene: 7. This CDR3 contains 16 residues. Germline CDR1 MNHEY, CDR2 SMNVEV (reference sequence).

CDR3 region: CASSSLGGEYSYEQYF. The CDR3 region has the DNA TGTGCCAGCAGTTCCTTGGGGGGGGAGTACTCCTACGAGCAGTACTTC. The chain is built from TRBV12-3 or TRBV12-4 and TRBJ2-7, with 7 bases aligning to TRBD2. The CDR3 is made up of 16 amino acids. Unmatched junction bases numbered 9, after V lost 4 bases and J lost 0 bases.

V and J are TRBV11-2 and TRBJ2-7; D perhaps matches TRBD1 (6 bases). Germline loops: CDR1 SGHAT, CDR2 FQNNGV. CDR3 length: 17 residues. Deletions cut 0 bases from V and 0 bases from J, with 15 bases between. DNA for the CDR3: TGTGCCAGCAGCTTAGATCCAAGACAGGTTCCCTCCTACGAGCAGTACTTC. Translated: CASSLDPRQVPSYEQYF.

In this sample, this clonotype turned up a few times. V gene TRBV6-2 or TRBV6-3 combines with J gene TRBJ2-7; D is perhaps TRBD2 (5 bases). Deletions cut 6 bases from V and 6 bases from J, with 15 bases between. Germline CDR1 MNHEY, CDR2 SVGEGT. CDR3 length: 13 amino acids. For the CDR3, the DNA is TGTGCCAGCAGCCAAAGCGGCGGAGGCGAGCAGTACTTC. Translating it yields CASSQSGGGEQYF.

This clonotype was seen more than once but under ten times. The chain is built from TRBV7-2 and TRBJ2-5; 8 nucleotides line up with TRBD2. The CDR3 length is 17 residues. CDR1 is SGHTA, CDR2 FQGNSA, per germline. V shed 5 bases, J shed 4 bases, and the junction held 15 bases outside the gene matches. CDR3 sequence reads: CASSPRWGAGGGETQYF. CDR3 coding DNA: TGTGCCAGCAGCCCCAGGTGGGGGGCGGGAGGAGGAGAGACCCAGTACTTC.

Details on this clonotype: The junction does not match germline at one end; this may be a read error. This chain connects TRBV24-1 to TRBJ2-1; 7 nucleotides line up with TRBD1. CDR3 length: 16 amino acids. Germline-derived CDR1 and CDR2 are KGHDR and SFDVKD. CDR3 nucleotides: TGTGCCACCAGTGGTTTGCAGGCAGGGGGATACAATGAGCAGTTCTTC. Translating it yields CATSGLQAGGYNEQFF.

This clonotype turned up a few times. The CDR3 sequence: CASRPGGITDTQYF. The CDR3 DNA reads as TGTGCCAGCAGACCCGGGGGGATCACAGATACGCAGTATTTT. This chain connects TRBV12-3 or TRBV12-4 to TRBJ2-3; 7 positions match TRBD2. The length of the CDR3 is 14 residues. After removal of 6 bases from V and 2 bases from J, the junction contained 5 bases not matched to a gene.

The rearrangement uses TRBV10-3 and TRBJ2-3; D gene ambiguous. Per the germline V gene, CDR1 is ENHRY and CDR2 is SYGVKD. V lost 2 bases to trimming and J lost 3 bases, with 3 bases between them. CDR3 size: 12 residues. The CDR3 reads CAISERTDTQYF. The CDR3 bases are TGTGCCATCAGTGAGCGAACAGATACGCAGTATTTT.

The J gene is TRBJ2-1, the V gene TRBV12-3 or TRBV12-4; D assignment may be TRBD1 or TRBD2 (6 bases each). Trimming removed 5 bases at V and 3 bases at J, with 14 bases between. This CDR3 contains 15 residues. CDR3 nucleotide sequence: TGTGCCAGCAGTAGGGGGACGGGACTCTACAATGAGCAGTTCTTC. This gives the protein CASSRGTGLYNEQFF.

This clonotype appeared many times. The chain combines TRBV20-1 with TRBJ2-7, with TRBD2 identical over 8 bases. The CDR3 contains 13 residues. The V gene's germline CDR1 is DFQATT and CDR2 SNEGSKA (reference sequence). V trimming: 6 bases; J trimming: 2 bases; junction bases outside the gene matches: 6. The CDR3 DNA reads TGCAGTGCCACCGGGACTAGGACCTACGAGCAGTACTTC. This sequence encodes CSATGTRTYEQYF.

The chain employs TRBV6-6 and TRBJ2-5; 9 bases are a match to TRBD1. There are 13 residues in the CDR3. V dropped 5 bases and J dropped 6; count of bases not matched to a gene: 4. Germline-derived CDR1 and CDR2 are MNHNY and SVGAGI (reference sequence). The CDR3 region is CASSTGGEKTQYF. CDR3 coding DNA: TGTGCCAGCAGTACAGGGGGCGAAAAGACCCAGTACTTC.

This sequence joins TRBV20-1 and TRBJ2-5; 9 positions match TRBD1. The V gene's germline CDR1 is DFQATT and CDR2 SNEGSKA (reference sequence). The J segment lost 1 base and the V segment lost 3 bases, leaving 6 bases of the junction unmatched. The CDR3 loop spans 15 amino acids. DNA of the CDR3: TGCAGTGCTAGTGGACACAGGGGGCTCCAAGAGACCCAGTACTTC. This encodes CSASGHRGLQETQYF.

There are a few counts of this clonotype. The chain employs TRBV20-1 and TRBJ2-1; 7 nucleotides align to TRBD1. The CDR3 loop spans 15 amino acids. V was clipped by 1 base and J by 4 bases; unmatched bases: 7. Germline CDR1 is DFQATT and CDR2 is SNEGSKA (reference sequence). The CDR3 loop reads CSARALTGIYNEQFF. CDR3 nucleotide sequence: TGCAGTGCTAGAGCCCTGACAGGGATTTACAATGAGCAGTTCTTC.

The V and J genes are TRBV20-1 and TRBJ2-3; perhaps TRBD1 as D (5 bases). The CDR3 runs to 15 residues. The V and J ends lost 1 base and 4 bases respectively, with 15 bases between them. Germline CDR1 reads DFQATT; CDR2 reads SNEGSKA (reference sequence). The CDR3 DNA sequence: TGCAGTGCTAGAGGCCAGGGAAGTGGATCAGATACGCAGTATTTT. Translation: CSARGQGSGSDTQYF.

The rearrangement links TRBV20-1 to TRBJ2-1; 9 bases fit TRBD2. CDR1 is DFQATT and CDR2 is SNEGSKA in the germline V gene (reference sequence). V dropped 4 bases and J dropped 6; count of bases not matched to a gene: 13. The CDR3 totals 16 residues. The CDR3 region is CSAKKPSGREGNEQFF. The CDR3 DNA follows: TGCAGTGCTAAAAAACCCTCAGGGCGGGAGGGCAATGAGCAGTTCTTC.

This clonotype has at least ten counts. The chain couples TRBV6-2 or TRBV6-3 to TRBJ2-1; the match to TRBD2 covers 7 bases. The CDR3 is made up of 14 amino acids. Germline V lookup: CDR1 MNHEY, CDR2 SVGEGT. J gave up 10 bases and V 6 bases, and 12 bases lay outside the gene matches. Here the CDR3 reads CASSPTVAGVEQFF. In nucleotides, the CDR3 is TGTGCCAGCAGCCCCACAGTAGCGGGCGTGGAGCAGTTCTTC.

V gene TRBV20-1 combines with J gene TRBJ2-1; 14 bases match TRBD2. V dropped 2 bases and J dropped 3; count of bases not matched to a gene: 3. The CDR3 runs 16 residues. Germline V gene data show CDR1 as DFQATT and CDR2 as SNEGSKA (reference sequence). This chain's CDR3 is CSARMGLAGVYNEQFF. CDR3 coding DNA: TGCAGTGCTAGAATGGGACTAGCGGGAGTCTACAATGAGCAGTTCTTC.

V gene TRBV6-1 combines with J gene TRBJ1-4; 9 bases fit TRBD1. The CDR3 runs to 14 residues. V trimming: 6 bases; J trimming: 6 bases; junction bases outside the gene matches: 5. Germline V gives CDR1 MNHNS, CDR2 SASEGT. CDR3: CASRGQGSDEKLFF. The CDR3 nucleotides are TGTGCCAGCAGGGGACAGGGTTCGGATGAAAAACTGTTTTTT.